A single sample gave rise to the 21 T cell receptor beta chains below, sequenced in a study of regulatory T cells in long-lasting Graves disease. The time point was: newly diagnosed GD, antithyroid drugs for less than 3 months. PBMCs provided the RNA from which the TCR library was made. TCR beta libraries were built with iRepertoire HTBI primers and Arm-PCR of CDR3 regions. TCRdb re-analysed the multiplex PCR reads in MiXCR, keeping a single row per CDR3 protein. The sample records some 350,000 distinct CDR3 sequences, about 17% being singletons. These data were likewise used in another study, on T cells in Graves' hyperthyroidism and ophthalmopathy.

Source: peripheral blood mononuclear cells (PBMCs), taken at new diagnosis, from a patient treated with antithyroid drugs. Receptor source: a woman under 30 with Graves disease.

This clonotype was picked up a small number of times. The V call is TRBV29-1, the J call TRBJ1-1; no firm D call. V was cut by 5 bases and J by 5 bases, with 18 bases left in between. This CDR3 has 14 amino acids. Germline CDR1 reads SQVTM; CDR2 reads ANQGSEA. CDR3 DNA: TGCAGCGTTTACTCGGCCTCGGAGGGTACTGAAGCTTTCTTT. Translated: CSVYSASEGTEAFF.

Many counts were recorded for this clonotype. V usage is TRBV5-5 and J usage is TRBJ2-1; 8 bases are shared with TRBD1. The CDR3 is made up of 17 amino acids. The V gene's germline CDR1 is SGHKS and CDR2 YYEKEE (reference sequence). V gave up 0 bases and J gave up 3 bases; unmatched junction bases: 8. The CDR3 protein is CASSLASDRAGYNEQFF. In nucleotides, the CDR3 is TGTGCCAGCAGCTTGGCCTCGGACAGGGCAGGCTACAATGAGCAGTTCTTC.

This clonotype was observed a few times. The genes are TRBV7-3 and TRBJ2-1, with 15 bases aligning to TRBD2. Per germline, CDR1 SGHTA and CDR2 FQGTGA. Trimming removed 5 bases from V and 7 bases from J; junction bases left unmatched: 6. The length of the CDR3 is 16 residues. In nucleotides, the CDR3 is TGTGCCAGCAGCCGGACTAGCGGGGGGGGCCGGAATGAGCAGTTCTTC. Its protein product is CASSRTSGGGRNEQFF.

This clonotype was seen repeatedly, ten times or more. At one of its ends the junction is not consistent with the germline gene, which may arise from a read error. This chain joins TRBV11-2 and TRBJ2-5; D uncertain. Germline CDR1 reads SGHAT; CDR2 reads FQNNGV. The CDR3 is made up of 11 amino acids. The CDR3 here is CASTLGETQYF. In DNA, the CDR3 is TGTGCCAGCACCTTAGGGGAGACCCAGTACTTC. Based on the CDR3 plus reference TRBV11-2 and TRBJ2-5, the full variable domain is EAGVAQSPRYKIIEKRQSVAFWCNPISGHATLYWYQQILGQGPKLLIQFQNNGVVDDSQLPKDRFSAERLKGVDSTLKIQPAKLEDSAVYLCASTLGETQYFGPGTRLLVL.

Turning to this clonotype: A read error is likely here: a far larger clone is one base away. This chain joins TRBV20-1 and TRBJ2-1; TRBD1 agrees at 7 bases. The J call may be in error: the DNA end matches TRBJ2-7 better. CDR3 length: 14 residues. The V gene's germline CDR1 is DFQATT and CDR2 SNEGSKA (reference sequence). In DNA form, the CDR3 reads TGCGGTGCTAGAGACGTGTCAGGGGGTTACGAGCAGTACTTC. This encodes CGARDVSGGYEQYF.

This clonotype showed up many times. The chain has TRBV28 and TRBJ1-1, with 8 bases fitting TRBD1. Germline lookup yields CDR1 MDHEN and CDR2 SYDVKM. V was pared by 5 bases and J by 4 bases, with 9 bases of the junction left unmatched. CDR3 length: 15 residues. The CDR3 DNA reads as TGTGCCAGCAGTCCAGCAGGACAGGGAACCACTGAAGCTTTCTTT. This gives the protein CASSPAGQGTTEAFF.

V usage is TRBV24-1 and J usage is TRBJ2-1; 12 bases map to TRBD2. The CDR3 has 16 amino acids. CDR1 is KGHDR, CDR2 SFDVKD, per germline. V was pared by 9 bases and J by 0 bases, with 5 bases of the junction left unmatched. CDR3 in amino acids: CATGTSGLSSYNEQFF. The CDR3 DNA is TGTGCCACCGGGACTAGCGGGTTAAGCTCCTACAATGAGCAGTTCTTC.

This clonotype came up many times. The gene calls are TRBV7-9 and TRBJ2-7; a weak D match, TRBD1 (5 bases). Germline assignment: CDR1 SEHNR and CDR2 FQNEAQ (reference sequence). The V gene lost 1 base and the J gene lost 6 bases, with 16 bases spanning the gap. The CDR3 runs 15 residues. The CDR3 here is CASSLDIIQGSEQYF. The CDR3 nucleotides read TGTGCCAGCAGCTTAGACATAATTCAGGGTAGCGAGCAGTACTTC.

Comment on this clonotype: A far larger clone is one nucleotide away, so this likely arose from a read error. Since the CDR3 does not end with the conserved phenylalanine or tryptophan, this likely comes from a read error. The chain joins TRBV7-8 to TRBJ1-1; D is unclear. The ends were cut back, 5 bases at V and 1 base at J, with 11 bases in the middle. The CDR3 length is 14 residues. Germline V gene lookup returns CDR1 SGHVS and CDR2 FQNEAQ. CDR3 DNA: TGTGCCAGCAGCCCCTACACGGAGAACACTGAAGCTTTCTTG. The encoded protein is CASSPYTENTEAFL.

With respect to this clonotype: Just one base apart from a much larger clone, this may be a read error. V and J are TRBV7-9 and TRBJ1-3, with D hard to call. Trimming removed 1 base at V and 0 bases at J, with 4 bases between. The CDR3 contains 14 residues. CDR1 and CDR2 from the germline V gene are SEHNR and FQNEAQ (reference sequence). The CDR3 nucleotides are TGTGCCAGCAGCTTAGTGGCCTCTGGAAACACCATATATTTT. The encoded protein is CASSLVASGNTIYF.

This rearrangement joins TRBV6-1 to TRBJ2-5; TRBD2 matches at 7 bases. CDR1 is MNHNS and CDR2 is SASEGT in the germline V gene. CDR3 length: 14 residues. V dropped 8 bases and J dropped 2; count of bases not matched to a gene: 8. The CDR3 sequence is CASRGGGWQETQYF. The CDR3 nucleotides read TGTGCCAGCCGTGGGGGGGGATGGCAAGAGACCCAGTACTTC.

This clonotype was seen a few times. The rearrangement links TRBV2 to TRBJ1-2, with TRBD1 matching 7 bases. The CDR3 runs to 14 residues. V lost 6 bases and J lost 5; bases outside the gene matches: 9. Germline V CDR1 and CDR2: SNHLY, FYNNEI. In DNA form, the CDR3 reads TGTGCCAGCAGCGGAACCGACAGGGCTTATGGCTACACCTTC. Translated: CASSGTDRAYGYTF.

This clonotype has at least ten counts. This chain joins TRBV28 and TRBJ1-5, with 10 positions matching TRBD1. In germline, CDR1 is MDHEN, CDR2 SYDVKM. V gave up 5 bases and J gave up 3 bases; unmatched junction bases: 4. The CDR3 has 15 amino acids. The CDR3 spells CASSGTGALNQPQHF. The CDR3, as DNA: TGTGCCAGCAGTGGGACAGGGGCCCTCAATCAGCCCCAGCATTTT.

The chain joins TRBV19 to TRBJ1-1; 7 bases are a match to TRBD1. CDR3 length: 15 residues. The V and J ends lost 6 bases and 1 base, in that order; junction bases with no gene match: 8. The germline V gene encodes CDR1 LNHDA and CDR2 SQIVND (reference sequence). The CDR3 nucleotides read TGTGCCAGTAGAGCACCGGGACAGCAGAACACTGAAGCTTTCTTT. Translated, it gives CASRAPGQQNTEAFF.

The table lists this clonotype with many counts. The rearrangement joins TRBV29-1 to TRBJ1-1; D uncertain. The CDR3 is 11 residues long. The germline V gene encodes CDR1 SQVTM and CDR2 ANQGSEA. Trimming pared 7 bases from V and 1 base from J, leaving 7 bases between. The CDR3 DNA sequence: TGCAGCGGCCAGACGAACACTGAAGCTTTCTTT. Translation gives CSGQTNTEAFF.

Ten or more counts support this clonotype. V gene TRBV5-1 combines with J gene TRBJ1-5; D possibly corresponds to TRBD1 (5 bases). V lost 4 bases and J lost 7, with 18 bases in between. This CDR3 has 15 residues. Germline CDR1 reads SGHRS; CDR2 reads YFSETQ. The CDR3 DNA sequence: TGCGCCAGCAGCCTGGGGGGAAAAGATGGGCAGCCCCAGCATTTT. This encodes CASSLGGKDGQPQHF. The entire variable domain, with the rest obtained from reference TRBV5-1 and TRBJ1-5, is as follows: KAGVTQTPRYLIKTRGQQVTLSCSPISGHRSVSWYQQTPGQGLQFLFEYFSETQRNKGNFPGRFSGRQFSNSRSEMNVSTLELGDSALYLCASSLGGKDGQPQHFGDGTRLSIL.

This clonotype occurred many times. The chain uses TRBV7-2 and TRBJ1-1; possibly TRBD1 for D (6 bases). CDR1 and CDR2 (germline): SGHTA, FQGNSA. Trimming shortened V by 4 bases and J by 8 bases, and 11 bases separated the two germline ends. The CDR3 length is 12 residues. CDR3 nucleotides: TGTGCCAGCAGCTCGGGACATAACGAAGCTTTCTTT. This encodes CASSSGHNEAFF.

In its sample, this clonotype was seen many times. DNA of the CDR3: TGTGCTAGTGGTTTGTTATTACTAGCGGGAGGGCCAATTTGCCACGATAGCTCCTACAATGAGCAGTTCTTC. The encoded protein is CASGLLLLAGGPICHDSSYNEQFF. V gene TRBV12-5 combines with J gene TRBJ2-1, with 13 bases fitting TRBD2. The CDR3 sequence is 24 residues long. Trimming took 2 bases from V and 0 from J; bases not matched to a gene: 22. CDR1 and CDR2 (germline): LGHNT, FRNRAP.

A word on this clonotype: Since a much larger clone is just one base distant, this may be a read error. The chain uses TRBV28 and TRBJ2-1; TRBD1 might be the D (6 bases). The CDR3 runs 14 residues. CDR1 and CDR2 from the germline V gene are MDHEN and SYDVKM. The CDR3, as DNA: TGTGCCGGCAGTTTGGGGACACCTCCGGGAAAGCAGTTCTTC. It yields the protein CAGSLGTPPGKQFF.

About this clonotype: This may arise from a read error, as a much more abundant clone is one base away. The chain combines TRBV12-3 or TRBV12-4 with TRBJ2-7; the D gene is possibly TRBD2 (5 bases). The V end lost 6 bases, the J end lost 7 bases, and 13 bases lay between the germline ends. The CDR3 sequence is 12 residues long. In DNA form, the CDR3 reads TGTGCCAGCAGCCAGACTACGAATGAGCAGTACTTC. The encoded protein is CASSQTTNEQYF.

This clonotype was detected many times. This chain uses TRBV3-1 with TRBJ2-7; 8 bases match TRBD2. The CDR3 consists of 14 residues. Germline trimming cut 4 bases from V and 3 bases from J; bases unmatched to any gene: 5. Germline loops: CDR1 LGHDT, CDR2 YNNKEL (reference sequence). CDR3 DNA: TGTGCCAGCAGCCCGGACGGGGGGGTCTACGAGCAGTACTTC. Its translation: CASSPDGGVYEQYF.